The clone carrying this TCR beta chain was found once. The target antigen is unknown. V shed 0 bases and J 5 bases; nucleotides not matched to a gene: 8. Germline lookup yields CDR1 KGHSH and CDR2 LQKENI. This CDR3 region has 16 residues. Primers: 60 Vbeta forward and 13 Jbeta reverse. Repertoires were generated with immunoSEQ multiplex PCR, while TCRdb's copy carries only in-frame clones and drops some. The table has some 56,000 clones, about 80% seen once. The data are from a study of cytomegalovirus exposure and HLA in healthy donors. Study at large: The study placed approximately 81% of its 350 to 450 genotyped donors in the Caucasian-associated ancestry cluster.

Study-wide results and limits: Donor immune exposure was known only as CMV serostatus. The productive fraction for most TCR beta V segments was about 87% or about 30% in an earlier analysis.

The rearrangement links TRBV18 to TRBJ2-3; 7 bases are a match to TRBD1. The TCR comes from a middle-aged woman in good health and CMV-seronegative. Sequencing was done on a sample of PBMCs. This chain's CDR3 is CASSPPATGARDTQYF. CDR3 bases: TGTGCCAGCTCACCACCGGCTACAGGGGCAAGAGATACGCAGTATTTT.